This TCR beta chain was captured in a study of T cells after yellow fever vaccination. Study outcomes and limitations: Weaker, the secondary response peaked sooner, at day 5 versus 15.

Notes on this clonotype: The antigen is undetermined.

This CDR3 spans 14 amino acids. The germline V gene has CDR1 LNHDA and CDR2 SQIVND (reference sequence). The V end was cut by 1 base, the J end by 5 bases, with 12 bases between. Each CDR3 protein gets one entry after TCRdb re-called the 5' RACE reads with MiXCR. The sample has 620,000 or so distinct CDR3 sequences; around 12% are singletons. The sample here was PBMCs, taken on the day of the yellow fever booster vaccination. The source is a man aged 25 to 40 who received the YFV17D yellow fever vaccine. V is TRBV19 and J is TRBJ2-7; D is possibly TRBD2 (5 bases). The CDR3 nucleotides are TGTGCCAGTAGTATAGCCCTTAGTAGCGACGAGCAGTACTTC. Its translation: CASSIALSSDEQYF.